This is a list of T cell receptor beta chains from one sample in a study of OX40 agonist ivuxolimab in advanced cancers. Profiling relied on immunoSEQ multiplex PCR, and the TCRdb table lists in-frame clones only, not all of them. This table holds some 86,000 clones, roughly 86% found once. Sample: CD4+ or CD8+ T cells sorted from blood, taken in a trial of the OX40 agonist ivuxolimab. These receptors were taken from an adult with an advanced solid tumor such as melanoma, head and neck, liver or kidney cancer. Both conserved end residues are part of each CDR3.

v_call	j_call	cdr3_aa
TRBV19	TRBJ2-1	CASSAGTGPNEQFF
TRBV4-1	TRBJ2-4	CASSQDEGGGVGRNIQYF
TRBV30	TRBJ1-4	CAWSVREGEKLFF
TRBV5-6	TRBJ1-2	CASSWGQGASYTF
TRBV9	TRBJ2-7	CASSPRRDVSYEQYF
TRBV29-1	TRBJ1-2	CSVVAKSGRIGGYTF
TRBV4-3	TRBJ2-1	CASSQDYETSGSNEQFF
TRBV6-1	TRBJ1-2	CASRSDLDYGYTF
TRBV9	TRBJ1-5	CASSVRGDQPQHF
TRBV5-1	TRBJ2-2	CASSLGRTPNTGELFF
TRBV6-1	TRBJ1-2	CASSEAGQGSRWYGYTF
TRBV6-5	TRBJ2-7	CASSYSGGLSYEQYF
TRBV7-8	TRBJ2-3	CASSLMGTNAADTQYF
TRBV4-2	TRBJ1-6	CASSQGTGSNSPLHF
TRBV6-1	TRBJ1-6	CASSEGNNSPLHF
TRBV5-1	TRBJ2-7	CASSGGQGLYEQYF